The rows below give T cell receptor beta chains drawn from one sample of a study of tumor-infiltrating lymphocytes in oesophageal squamous cell carcinoma. Via MiXCR, TCRdb re-called the PCR reads, giving one row per CDR3 protein. The sample includes 15,000 to 20,000 distinct CDR3 sequences, about 50% of them seen just once. The sample taken for sequencing was esophageal tumor tissue. Receptor source: a male donor with esophageal squamous cell carcinoma. The CDR3 runs from the conserved cysteine through the conserved F or W. The D gene is left open where the match is weak. The listing skips clone size in some rows; elsewhere it reads once, few, many or a size class.

>TRBJ2-5|TRBV4-1|NA|NA
CASSQGPYRNDEQYF
TGCGCCAGCAGCCAAGGGCCTTACCGAAACGATGAGCAGTACTTC
>TRBJ2-2|TRBV20-1|NA|NA
CSAGTPLSYYTGELFF
TGCAGTGCCGGGACCCCGCTTTCCTATTACACCGGGGAGCTGTTTTTT
>TRBJ2-5|TRBV5-4|NA|TRBD2
CASSRGLAGGRETQYF
TGCGCCAGCAGCCGGGGACTAGCGGGAGGTAGGGAGACCCAGTACTTC
>TRBJ2-5|TRBV7-2|NA|TRBD1
CASSLAGGAVGTEAFF
TGTGCCAGCAGCTTAGCAGGGGGCGCGGTGGGAACTGAAGCTTTCTTC
>TRBJ2-7|TRBV6-1|medium-sized|TRBD1
CAMGQGAYEQYF
TGTGCCATGGGACAGGGGGCTTACGAGCAGTACTTC
>TRBJ2-6|TRBV12-3/TRBV12-4|few|NA
CASSFDVLTF
TGTGCCAGCAGTTTTGACGTCCTGACTTTC
>TRBJ2-6|TRBV11-2|NA|NA
CASSLLPLGSRGSGANVLTF
TGTGCCAGCAGCTTACTTCCTTTGGGCAGCCGAGGGTCTGGGGCCAACGTCCTGACTTTC
>TRBJ2-2|TRBV7-2|NA|NA
CASSLFPEELFF
TGTGCCAGCAGCCTGTTCCCGGAGGAGCTGTTTTTT
>TRBJ2-7|TRBV11-2|NA|TRBD2
CASSLGFASGSYEQYF
TGTGCCAGCAGCTTAGGATTTGCTAGCGGGAGCTACGAGCAGTACTTC
>TRBJ2-7|TRBV27|NA|TRBD1
CASSIQTGGEQYF
TGTGCCAGCAGCATCCAAACAGGGGGCGAGCAGTACTTC
>TRBJ2-3|TRBV7-9|NA|NA
CAQDSLESDTQYF
TGTGCCCAGGACTCCCTCGAGTCAGATACGCAGTATTTT
>TRBJ2-3|TRBV28|many|NA
CASSLLGRSDTQYF
TGTGCCAGCAGTTTATTAGGGCGGTCAGATACGCAGTATTTT
>TRBJ1-3|TRBV15|NA|NA
CATSRDSNRDTIYF
TGTGCCACCAGCAGGGACTCGAATCGGGACACCATATATTTT
>TRBJ2-1|TRBV7-8|NA|TRBD1
CASRPRTGGSYNEQFF
TGTGCCAGCAGACCCCGAACAGGGGGCTCCTACAATGAGCAGTTCTTC
>TRBJ2-7|TRBV10-2|NA|TRBD2
CASSGALAYEQYF
TGCGCCAGCAGTGGGGCACTAGCGTACGAGCAGTACTTC
>TRBJ2-7|TRBV12-3/TRBV12-4|few|NA
CASSYQPYEQYF
TGTGCCAGCAGTTACCAACCATACGAGCAGTACTTC
>TRBJ2-5|TRBV6-1|many|TRBD1
CASSKFRQGAGAETQYF
TGTGCCAGCAGCAAATTTCGACAGGGGGCCGGGGCGGAGACCCAGTACTTC
>TRBJ2-1|TRBV2|many|TRBD1
CAGRDRSPIYNEQFF
TGTGCCGGACGGGACAGGTCCCCCATCTACAATGAGCAGTTCTTC
>TRBJ2-3|TRBV6-1|few|NA
CASSEEPYQADTQYF
TGTGCCAGCAGTGAGGAGCCTTACCAAGCCGATACGCAGTATTTT
>TRBJ2-1|TRBV5-1|many|TRBD2
CASSFGLAGVDEQFF
TGCGCCAGCAGCTTTGGACTAGCGGGAGTAGATGAGCAGTTCTTC
>TRBJ1-2|TRBV6-1|many|TRBD1
CASNDRGRGYTF
TGTGCCAGCAATGACAGGGGGCGCGGCTACACCTTC
>TRBJ1-5|TRBV10-1|many|TRBD1
CASFNPGTGESNQPQHF
TGCGCCAGCTTCAACCCCGGGACAGGGGAAAGCAATCAGCCCCAGCATTTT
>TRBJ1-4|TRBV18|NA|NA
CASSPSNEKLFF
TGTGCCAGCTCACCAAGTAATGAAAAACTGTTTTTT
>TRBJ2-5|TRBV6-5|NA|NA
CASYSRAETQYF
TGTGCCAGCTATAGCAGGGCAGAGACCCAGTACTTC
>TRBJ2-1|TRBV6-1|NA|TRBD1
CAATGGAGVEQFF
TGTGCCGCGACAGGGGGGGCGGGAGTTGAGCAGTTCTTC
>TRBJ2-1|TRBV14|NA|TRBD1
CASSQLTGVNEQFF
TGTGCCAGCAGCCAACTTACAGGGGTAAATGAGCAGTTCTTC
>TRBJ2-3|TRBV28|NA|NA
CASSSPRTSTDTQYF
TGTGCCAGCAGTTCCCCGCGTACTAGCACAGATACGCAGTATTTT
>TRBJ2-3|TRBV10-1|few|NA
CASSPGHQSTDTQYF
TGCGCCAGCAGTCCGGGACACCAAAGCACAGATACGCAGTATTTT
>TRBJ2-1|TRBV7-9|few|NA
CASSFSGRSYNEQFF
TGTGCCAGCAGCTTTAGCGGCCGCTCCTACAATGAGCAGTTCTTC
>TRBJ2-6|TRBV7-1|few|NA
CASGLGASGANVLTF
TGTGCCAGCGGGCTGGGGGCTTCTGGGGCCAACGTCCTGACTTTC
>TRBJ2-1|TRBV7-9|medium-sized|NA
CASIPSGARNEQFF
TGTGCCAGCATCCCTTCGGGGGCTCGGAATGAGCAGTTCTTC
>TRBJ2-2|TRBV6-2/TRBV6-3|NA|NA
CASSYSSTFGELFF
TGTGCCAGCAGTTACTCGTCGACCTTTGGGGAGCTGTTTTTT
>TRBJ1-1|TRBV28|medium-sized|NA
CASSLDGTEAFF
TGTGCCAGCAGTTTAGATGGGACTGAAGCTTTCTTT
>TRBJ2-4|TRBV12-3/TRBV12-4|NA|NA
CASSLDGALAEQYF
TGTGCCAGCAGTTTGGACGGGGCCTTAGCTGAGCAGTACTTC
>TRBJ2-5|TRBV5-1|once|NA
CASSLTGRQETQYF
TGCGCCAGCAGCTTAACAGGGAGACAAGAGACCCAGTACTTC
>TRBJ2-6|TRBV27|NA|NA
CASSLSRLAGTLRAVLRF
NA
>TRBJ1-6|TRBV6-5|NA|TRBD1
CASSPGGENSPLHF
TGTGCCAGCAGTCCAGGGGGCGAGAATTCACCCCTCCACTTT
>TRBJ2-7|TRBV7-8|few|NA
CASSLAGRTYEQYF
TGTGCCAGCAGCTTAGCAGGGAGGACCTACGAGCAGTACTTC
>TRBJ2-1|TRBV24-1|once|NA
CATSDFSEQFF
TGTGCCACCAGTGATTTTAGTGAGCAGTTCTTC
>TRBJ2-3|TRBV20-1|few|NA
CSALATSTDTQYF
TGCAGTGCTTTGGCCACTAGCACAGATACGCAGTATTTT
>TRBJ2-1|TRBV12-3/TRBV12-4|NA|TRBD2
CASSPFSGRDNEQFF
TGTGCCAGCAGTCCCTTTAGCGGGAGGGACAATGAGCAGTTCTTC
>TRBJ2-6|TRBV7-3|NA|NA
CASSDILSGANVLTF
TGTGCCAGCAGCGATATACTTTCTGGGGCCAACGTCCTGACTTTC
>TRBJ2-3|TRBV12-3/TRBV12-4|NA|NA
CASSYAGELYF
TGTGCCAGCAGTTATGCCGGGGAGCTGTATTTT
>TRBJ2-3|TRBV7-6|NA|NA
CASSLIFWDTQYF
TGTGCCAGCAGCTTAATCTTCTGGGATACGCAGTATTTT
>TRBJ2-4|TRBV6-9|NA|NA
CAARLTEGTEAFF
TGTGCCGCCAGGCTCACCGAGGGCACTGAAGCTTTCTTC